One sample yielded the 10 T cell receptor beta chains listed below, sequenced in a study of T cell repertoires in cytomegalovirus infection. TCRdb fed the reads into MiXCR, producing one record per CDR3 protein. The sample yields about 27,000 distinct CDR3 sequences, roughly a fifth seen once. No cognate antigen is known for these TCRs. The sequences come from CD8+ T cells from cultured PBMCs, collected from culture after CMV antigen stimulation. Every receptor here comes from a human donor in good health (CMV status not recorded). Some clones in this sample may be carry-over from other donors' samples.

The CDR3 DNA reads as TGTGCCAGCAGCTTACTAACCCGGGGAGAGCAGTACTTC. It yields the protein CASSLLTRGEQYF. The genes are TRBV7-4 and TRBJ2-7; possibly TRBD2 for D (5 bases). There are 13 residues in the CDR3. Trimming shortened V by 2 bases and J by 7 bases, and 12 bases separated the two germline ends. Looked up from germline, CDR1 is SGHVT and CDR2 is SQSDAQ.

This clonotype was picked up a small number of times. The chain uses TRBV12-3 or TRBV12-4 and TRBJ2-2, with 7 bases lining up with TRBD1. The CDR3 sequence is 14 residues long. V lost 7 bases, J lost 3 bases, and 5 bases stayed unmatched. DNA for the CDR3: TGTGCCAGCATCACCAGGGGGTACACCGGGGAGCTGTTTTTT. Its translation is CASITRGYTGELFF.

This clonotype has more than one count but fewer than ten. This chain uses TRBV7-8 with TRBJ1-1; 11 positions match TRBD1. V shed 4 bases, J shed 5 bases, and the junction held 6 bases outside the gene matches. The CDR3 is made up of 15 amino acids. CDR1 is SGHVS and CDR2 is FQNEAQ in the germline V gene. This CDR3 reads CASSYGQGAETEAFF. The CDR3 coding sequence is TGTGCCAGCAGCTATGGACAGGGGGCGGAGACTGAAGCTTTCTTT. Supplemented by reference TRBV7-8 and TRBJ1-1, the full variable domain reads GAGVSQSPRYKVAKRGQDVALRCDPISGHVSLFWYQQALGQGPEFLTYFQNEAQLDKSGLPSDRFFAERPEGSVSTLKIQRTQQEDSAVYLCASSYGQGAETEAFFGQGTRLTVV.

V usage is TRBV7-9 and J usage is TRBJ2-7; 8 positions match TRBD2. J was trimmed by 0 bases and V by 4 bases; bases with no gene match: 11. CDR3 length: 17 residues. CDR1 and CDR2 (germline): SEHNR, FQNEAQ (reference sequence). The CDR3 region has the DNA TGTGCCAGCAGCTCAACTACCCTAGCGGGCAACTCCTACGAGCAGTACTTC. Its translation: CASSSTTLAGNSYEQYF.

This clonotype was detected only a few times. The V and J genes are TRBV27 and TRBJ2-1; TRBD2 matches 9 bases. The germline gives CDR1 MNHEY, CDR2 SMNVEV (reference sequence). There are 17 residues in the CDR3. V was pared by 0 bases and J by 6 bases, with 9 bases of the junction left unmatched. The CDR3 coding sequence is TGTGCCAGCAGTTTATCTAGCGGGGGACCTCGGGGCAATGAGCAGTTCTTC. Translation gives CASSLSSGGPRGNEQFF.

This chain joins TRBV7-9 and TRBJ1-6, with 8 bases fitting TRBD1. The CDR3 runs to 15 residues. The trim removed 4 bases at V and 7 bases at J, leaving 6 bases unmatched. The germline gives CDR1 SEHNR, CDR2 FQNEAQ (reference sequence). The CDR3 DNA reads TGTGCCAGCAGCTCCCACAGGGGGATGAATTCACCCCTCCACTTT. This sequence encodes CASSSHRGMNSPLHF. The whole variable domain, filled in from reference TRBV7-9 and TRBJ1-6, reads DTGVSQNPRHKITKRGQNVTFRCDPISEHNRLYWYRQTLGQGPEFLTYFQNEAQLEKSRLLSDRFSAERPKGSFSTLEIQRTEQGDSAMYLCASSSHRGMNSPLHFGNGTRLTVT.

This clonotype was recorded at least ten times. The CDR3 region is CASSLLGRHYEQYF. In nucleotides, the CDR3 is TGTGCCAGCAGTTTGTTAGGACGCCACTACGAGCAGTACTTC. The chain uses TRBV27 and TRBJ2-7; D not certain. The CDR3 runs to 14 residues. Germline CDR1 and CDR2: MNHEY and SMNVEV (reference sequence). Trimming removed 3 bases at V and 3 bases at J, with 12 bases between.

This clonotype was counted many times. The chain carries TRBV6-2 or TRBV6-3 and TRBJ2-7; D perhaps matches TRBD2 (6 bases). The CDR3 runs 14 residues. Germline assignment: CDR1 MNHEY and CDR2 SVGEGT. The V and J ends lost 6 bases and 2 bases respectively, with 14 bases between them. This CDR3 is CASRFGRGTYEQYF. The CDR3 DNA is TGTGCCAGCAGATTTGGGCGGGGTACCTACGAGCAGTACTTC.

This clonotype was found a few times. The V gene is TRBV27, the J gene TRBJ1-2; the match to TRBD1 covers 9 bases. CDR3 length equals 11 residues. Trimming took 9 bases from V and 6 from J; bases not matched to a gene: 2. Per germline, CDR1 MNHEY and CDR2 SMNVEV (reference sequence). The CDR3 DNA is TGTGCCAGTACAGGGGGCGATGGCTACACCTTC. Its translation is CASTGGDGYTF.

The genes are TRBV7-6 and TRBJ2-5; 9 nucleotides align to TRBD1. Germline V gives CDR1 SGHVS, CDR2 FNYEAQ. CDR3 length: 13 amino acids. The J segment lost 5 bases and the V segment lost 6 bases, leaving 4 bases of the junction unmatched. CDR3 sequence reads: CASRGTGGETQYF. CDR3 coding DNA: TGTGCCAGCAGGGGAACAGGGGGCGAGACCCAGTACTTC.